This record concerns one T cell receptor (beta chain) sequence. Its antigen is undetermined. The table came from immunoSEQ multiplex PCR; TCRdb's copy has only in-frame clones and leaves some out. The sample includes 85,000 to 90,000 clones, about 92% of them seen just once. The data originate from a study of Tregs in tolerant kidney transplant recipients. Study outcomes and limitations: Expanding Tregs on activated donor B cells appeared to best identify donor-specific TCRbeta clones.

CDR3 length: 12 residues. V shed 0 bases and J shed 9 bases, with 7 bases lying between them. The germline gives CDR1 SGDLS, CDR2 YYNGEE. Thawed PBMCs were FACS-sorted into unstimulated CD4+CD25+CD127- regulatory T cells, CD4+CD25- non-regulatory cells, CD4 and CD8 cells. This chain connects TRBV9 to TRBJ2-4; D not resolved. The sequence derives from a human donor in good health. Specimen: CD8+ T cells from blood. The CDR3 coding sequence is TGTGCCAGCAGCGTAGGGTTGAGCATTCAGTACTTC. Residues: CASSVGLSIQYF.